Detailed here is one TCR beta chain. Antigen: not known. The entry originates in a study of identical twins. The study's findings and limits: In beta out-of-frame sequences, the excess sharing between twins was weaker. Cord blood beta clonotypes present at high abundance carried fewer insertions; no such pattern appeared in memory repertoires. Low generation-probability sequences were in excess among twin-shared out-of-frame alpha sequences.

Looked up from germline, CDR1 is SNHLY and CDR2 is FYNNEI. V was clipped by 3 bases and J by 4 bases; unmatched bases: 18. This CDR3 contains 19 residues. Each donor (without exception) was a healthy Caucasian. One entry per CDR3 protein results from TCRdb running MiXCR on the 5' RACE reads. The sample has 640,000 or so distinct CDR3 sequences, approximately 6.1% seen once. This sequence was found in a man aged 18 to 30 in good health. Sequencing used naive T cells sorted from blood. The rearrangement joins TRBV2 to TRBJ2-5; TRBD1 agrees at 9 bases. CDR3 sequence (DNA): TGTGCCAGCAGTGAGATCTTGGGACAGGGAGGTTTGGGCGGAGAGACCCAGTACTTC. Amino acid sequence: CASSEILGQGGLGGETQYF.